This TCR beta chain was captured by sequencing in a study of OX40 agonist ivuxolimab in advanced cancers. On this clone itself: Antigen: not known.

Generated by immunoSEQ multiplex PCR, the TCRdb table keeps only in-frame clones and is missing some. The sample consists of some 51,000 clones, approximately 86% of them appearing once. In germline, CDR1 is MNHEY, CDR2 SVGAGI. Trimming removed 3 bases at V and 4 bases at J, with 16 bases between. The CDR3 totals 15 residues. General study findings and limits: Dose levels from 0.1 to 3.0 mg/kg saw CD4+ and CD8+ blood T cells expand clonally by week 6. Some nonresponders also had low normalized T-cell clonal expansion. More expanded clones were seen, on average, in CD8+ T cells than in CD4+.

The material sequenced was CD4+ or CD8+ T cells sorted from blood, taken in a trial of the OX40 agonist ivuxolimab. The rearrangement uses TRBV6-5 and TRBJ2-7; maybe TRBD2 (5 bases). This receptor was identified in an adult with an advanced solid tumor such as melanoma, head and neck, liver or kidney cancer. In DNA form, the CDR3 reads TGTGCCAGCAGTTATTCGTGGAGCGGTCAATACGAGCAGTACTTC. It codes for CASSYSWSGQYEQYF.